This record concerns one T cell receptor (beta chain) sequence. Its antigen is currently unknown. CDR3 length equals 11 residues. Trimming removed 10 bases at V and 4 bases at J, with 10 bases between. CDR1 is MNHNS and CDR2 is SASEGT in the germline V gene. All donors participated as healthy donors of bone marrow. A multiplex PCR was run with 60 Vbeta primers and 13 Jbeta primers. Using immunoSEQ multiplex PCR, the repertoire was profiled, and TCRdb retains in-frame clones only, with some absent. In total, the table holds just over 80,000 clones. These data come from a study of cytomegalovirus exposure and HLA in healthy donors. Overall study findings and caveats: Common viral pathogens seemed, in a later analysis, to connect with several of the most significant clusters. Sequences of the TCR beta chain were said to predict the HLA-A and HLA-B alleles of most subjects accurately.

The receptor was derived from a woman under 40 in good health and CMV-seronegative. V is TRBV6-1 and J is TRBJ1-1; no clear D. Source material: PBMCs. CDR3 protein: CATVSPTEAFF. The CDR3 DNA reads as TGTGCCACCGTCTCTCCCACTGAAGCTTTCTTT.